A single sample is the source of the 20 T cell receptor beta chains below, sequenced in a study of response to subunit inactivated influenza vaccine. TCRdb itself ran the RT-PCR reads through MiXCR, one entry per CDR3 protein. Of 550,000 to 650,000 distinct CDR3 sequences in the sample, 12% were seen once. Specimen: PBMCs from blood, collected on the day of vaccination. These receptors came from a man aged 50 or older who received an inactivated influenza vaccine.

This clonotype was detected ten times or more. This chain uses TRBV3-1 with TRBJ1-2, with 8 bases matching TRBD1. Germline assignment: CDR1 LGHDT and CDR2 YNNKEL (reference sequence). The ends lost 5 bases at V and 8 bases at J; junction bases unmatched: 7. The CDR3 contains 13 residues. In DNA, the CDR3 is TGTGCCAGCAGCTTCGACAGGGGTCGAGGCTACACCTTC. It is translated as CASSFDRGRGYTF.

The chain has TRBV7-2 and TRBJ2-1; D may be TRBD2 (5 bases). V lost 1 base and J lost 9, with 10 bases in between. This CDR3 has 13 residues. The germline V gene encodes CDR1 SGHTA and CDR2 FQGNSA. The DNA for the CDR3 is TGTGCCAGCAGCTTAGGAGACTATGGTGAGCAGTTCTTC. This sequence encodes CASSLGDYGEQFF.

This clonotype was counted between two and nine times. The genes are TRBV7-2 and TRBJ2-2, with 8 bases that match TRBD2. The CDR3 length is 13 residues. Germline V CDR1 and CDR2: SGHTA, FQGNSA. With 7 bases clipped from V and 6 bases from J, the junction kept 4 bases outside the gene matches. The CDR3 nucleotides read TGTGCCAGCAACCTAGCGGGTCCCGGGGAGCTGTTTTTT. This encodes CASNLAGPGELFF.

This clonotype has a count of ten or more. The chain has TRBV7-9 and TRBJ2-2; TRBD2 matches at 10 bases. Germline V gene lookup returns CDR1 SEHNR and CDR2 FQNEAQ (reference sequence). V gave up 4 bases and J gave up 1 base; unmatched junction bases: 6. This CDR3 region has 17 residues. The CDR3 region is CASSSTLAGVNTGELFF. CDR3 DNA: TGTGCCAGCAGCTCAACCCTAGCGGGAGTGAACACCGGGGAGCTGTTTTTT.

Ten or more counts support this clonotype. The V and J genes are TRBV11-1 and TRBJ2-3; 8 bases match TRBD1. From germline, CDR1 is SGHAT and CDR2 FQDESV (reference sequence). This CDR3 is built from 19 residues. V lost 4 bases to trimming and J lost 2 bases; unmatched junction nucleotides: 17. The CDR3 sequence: CASSSSLLQGDENTDTQYF. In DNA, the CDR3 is TGTGCCAGCAGCTCCAGCCTGCTACAGGGGGACGAGAACACAGATACGCAGTATTTT.

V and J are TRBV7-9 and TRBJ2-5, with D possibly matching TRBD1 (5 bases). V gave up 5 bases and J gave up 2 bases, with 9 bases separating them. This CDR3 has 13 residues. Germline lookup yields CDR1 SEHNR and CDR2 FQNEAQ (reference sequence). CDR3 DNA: TGTGCCAGCAGCAAACAGGTGCAAGAGACCCAGTACTTC. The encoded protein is CASSKQVQETQYF.

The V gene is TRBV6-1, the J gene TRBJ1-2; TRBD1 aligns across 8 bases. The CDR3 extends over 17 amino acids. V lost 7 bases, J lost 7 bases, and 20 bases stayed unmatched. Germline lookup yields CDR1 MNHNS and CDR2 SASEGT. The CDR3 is CASTPRRGRQGFFGYTF. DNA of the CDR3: TGTGCCAGCACCCCGAGGAGAGGGAGACAGGGGTTTTTTGGCTACACCTTC.

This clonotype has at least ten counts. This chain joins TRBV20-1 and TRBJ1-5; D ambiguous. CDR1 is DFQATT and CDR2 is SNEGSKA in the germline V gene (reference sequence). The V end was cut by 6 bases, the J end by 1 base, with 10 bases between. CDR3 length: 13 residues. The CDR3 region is CSAREGSNQPQHF. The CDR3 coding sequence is TGCAGTGCAAGGGAGGGAAGCAATCAGCCCCAGCATTTT.

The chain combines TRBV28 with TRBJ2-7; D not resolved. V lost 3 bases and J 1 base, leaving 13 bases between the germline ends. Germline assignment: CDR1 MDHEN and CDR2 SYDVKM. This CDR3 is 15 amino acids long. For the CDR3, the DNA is TGTGCCAGCAGTTTTTTTGTCGGCAAGTCCTACGAGCAGTACTTC. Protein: CASSFFVGKSYEQYF.

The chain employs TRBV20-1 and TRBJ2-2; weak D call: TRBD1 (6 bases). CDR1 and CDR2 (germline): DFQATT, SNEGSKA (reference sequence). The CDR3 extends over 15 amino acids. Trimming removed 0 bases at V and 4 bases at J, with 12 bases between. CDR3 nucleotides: TGCAGTGCTAGAGATGGGACAACGTCCACCGGGGAGCTGTTTTTT. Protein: CSARDGTTSTGELFF.

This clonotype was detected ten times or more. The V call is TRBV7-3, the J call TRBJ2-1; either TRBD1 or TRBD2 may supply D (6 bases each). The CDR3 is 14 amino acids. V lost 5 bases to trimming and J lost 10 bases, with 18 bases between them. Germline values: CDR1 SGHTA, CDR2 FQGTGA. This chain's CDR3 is CASSPQTGALEQFF. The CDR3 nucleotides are TGTGCCAGCAGCCCCCAGACGGGGGCCCTCGAGCAGTTCTTC.

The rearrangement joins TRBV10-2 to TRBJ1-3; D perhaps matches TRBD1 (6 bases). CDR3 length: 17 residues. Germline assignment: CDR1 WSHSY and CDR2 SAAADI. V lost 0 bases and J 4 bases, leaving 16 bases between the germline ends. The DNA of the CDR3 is TGCGCCAGCAGTGAGTCAGGGAGGGGGATGTCCGGAAACACCATATATTTT. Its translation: CASSESGRGMSGNTIYF.

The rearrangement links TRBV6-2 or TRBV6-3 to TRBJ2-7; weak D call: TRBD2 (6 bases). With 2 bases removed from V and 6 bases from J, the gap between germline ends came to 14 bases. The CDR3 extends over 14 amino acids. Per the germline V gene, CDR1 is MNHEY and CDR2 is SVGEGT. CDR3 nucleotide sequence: TGTGCCAGCAGTTACGGGCCGGGGGTCGGCGAGCAGTACTTC. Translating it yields CASSYGPGVGEQYF.

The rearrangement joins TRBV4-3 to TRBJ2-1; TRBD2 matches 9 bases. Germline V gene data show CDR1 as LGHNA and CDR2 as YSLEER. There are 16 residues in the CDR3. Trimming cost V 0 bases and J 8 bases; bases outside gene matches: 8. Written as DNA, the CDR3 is TGCGCCAGCAGCCAAGATCTCAGCGGGAGGCCCGATGAGCAGTTCTTC. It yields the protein CASSQDLSGRPDEQFF.

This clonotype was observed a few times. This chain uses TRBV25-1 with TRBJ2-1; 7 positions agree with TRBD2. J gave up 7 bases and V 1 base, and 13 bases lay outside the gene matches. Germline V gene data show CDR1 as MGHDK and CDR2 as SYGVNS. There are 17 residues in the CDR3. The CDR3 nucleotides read TGTGCCAGCAGTGAATTTGGCGGGAGCGTCAAGGGGAATGAGCAGTTCTTC. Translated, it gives CASSEFGGSVKGNEQFF.

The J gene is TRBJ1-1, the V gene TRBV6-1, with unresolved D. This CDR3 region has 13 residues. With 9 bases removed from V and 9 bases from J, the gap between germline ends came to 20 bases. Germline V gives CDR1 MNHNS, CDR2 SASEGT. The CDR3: CASTGDTDRKAFF. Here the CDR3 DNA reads TGTGCCAGTACCGGGGATACCGACCGAAAAGCTTTCTTT.

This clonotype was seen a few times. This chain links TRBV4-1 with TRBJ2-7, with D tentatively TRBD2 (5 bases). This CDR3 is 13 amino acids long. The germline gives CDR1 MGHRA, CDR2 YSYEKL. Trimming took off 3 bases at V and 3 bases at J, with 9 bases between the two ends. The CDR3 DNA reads TGCGCCAGCAGCCACCCGGGGATCTACGAGCAGTACTTC. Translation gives CASSHPGIYEQYF.

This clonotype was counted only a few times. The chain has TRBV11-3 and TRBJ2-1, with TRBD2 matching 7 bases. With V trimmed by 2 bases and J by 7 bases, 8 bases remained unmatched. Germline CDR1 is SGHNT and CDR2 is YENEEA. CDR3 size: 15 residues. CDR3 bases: TGTGCCAGCAGCTTAAGCGGACTAGGGATAAATGAGCAGTTCTTC. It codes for CASSLSGLGINEQFF.

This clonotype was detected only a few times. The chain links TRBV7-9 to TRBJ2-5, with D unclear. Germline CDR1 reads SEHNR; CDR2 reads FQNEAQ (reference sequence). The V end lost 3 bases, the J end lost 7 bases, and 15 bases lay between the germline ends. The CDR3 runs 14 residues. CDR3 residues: CASSLGHKGPTQYF. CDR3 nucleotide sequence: TGTGCCAGCAGCTTGGGTCATAAAGGGCCGACCCAGTACTTC.

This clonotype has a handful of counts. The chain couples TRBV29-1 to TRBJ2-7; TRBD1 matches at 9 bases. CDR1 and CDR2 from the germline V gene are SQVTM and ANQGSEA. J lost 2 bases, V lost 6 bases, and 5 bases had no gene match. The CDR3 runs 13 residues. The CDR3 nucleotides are TGCAGCGTAACGACAGGGGGGACCTACGAGCAGTACTTC. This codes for CSVTTGGTYEQYF.